This T cell receptor beta chain was sequenced for a study of cytomegalovirus exposure and HLA in healthy donors. As for the study in general: Earlier work reported some 110 million unique TCR beta sequences from about 179 million T cells. General study points: For TCR beta chains, V- and J-gene trimming was later linked to a missense DCLRE1C variant. TCR association rates varied by HLA locus in a later analysis, with DRB1 highest and HLA-C lowest. Highly shared variants forming one cluster were likely a sequencing artifact.

As for this clone: Its antigen is not identified.

A multiplex PCR was run with 60 Vbeta primers and 13 Jbeta primers. Assay used: immunoSEQ multiplex PCR; TCRdb lists only in-frame clones, some missing. The top ten hold roughly 3.4% of the sample, which has roughly 100,000 clones, around 79% seen once. Germline values: CDR1 SNHLY, CDR2 FYNNEI. The CDR3 spans 15 residues. J lost 5 bases, V lost 6 bases, and 12 bases had no gene match. The chain has TRBV2 and TRBJ2-5; 7 bases line up with TRBD1. This TCR derives from a man aged 55 to 70 in good health and CMV-seronegative. Material for sequencing was PBMCs. CDR3 residues: CASSGNRGPQETQYF. The CDR3 DNA is TGTGCCAGCAGCGGTAACAGGGGCCCTCAGGAGACCCAGTACTTC.